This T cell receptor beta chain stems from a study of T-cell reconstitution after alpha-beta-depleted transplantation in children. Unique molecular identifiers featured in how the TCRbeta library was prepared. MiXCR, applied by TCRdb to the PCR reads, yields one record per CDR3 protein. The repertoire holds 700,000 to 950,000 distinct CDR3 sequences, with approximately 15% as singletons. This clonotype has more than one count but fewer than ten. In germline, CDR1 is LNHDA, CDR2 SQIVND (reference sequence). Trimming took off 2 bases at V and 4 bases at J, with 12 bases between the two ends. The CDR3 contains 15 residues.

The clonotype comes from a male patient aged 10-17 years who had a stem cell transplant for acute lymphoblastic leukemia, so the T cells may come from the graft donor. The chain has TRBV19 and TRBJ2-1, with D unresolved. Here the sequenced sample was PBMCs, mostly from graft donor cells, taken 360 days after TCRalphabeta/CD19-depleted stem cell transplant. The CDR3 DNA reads TGTGCCAGTAGTATATTCCGAAACCCGTACAATGAGCAGTTCTTC. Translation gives CASSIFRNPYNEQFF.